The rows below give T cell receptor beta chains drawn from one sample of a study of blood T cell repertoires in COVID-19. Some clones are missing from TCRdb's copy, which holds only in-frame ones; the method was immunoSEQ multiplex PCR. The sample includes some 150,000 clones, 88% of them seen just once. The specimen was peripheral blood. The source is a woman aged 70 to 79 with acute or convalescent COVID-19. Each CDR3 is given with its conserved first and last residue. A D gene is named only where the DNA matches it firmly. Clone size is not always given. Where it is, it says once, few, many or a class for expanded clones.

D gene: -; clone size: -; V gene: TRBV4-2; J gene: TRBJ1-5; CDR3 DNA: TGTGCCAGCAGCCAAGTAGGGGCGGCGGGGGGCAATCAGCCCCAGCATTTT; CDR3 protein: CASSQVGAAGGNQPQHF
D gene: -; clone size: -; V gene: TRBV5-5; J gene: TRBJ2-3; CDR3 DNA: TGTGCCAGCAGTTCCAGGGCCCCAGATACGCAGTATTTT; CDR3 protein: CASSSRAPDTQYF
D gene: -; clone size: -; V gene: TRBV2; J gene: TRBJ1-5; CDR3 DNA: TGTGCCAGCGCCCGGGGGGGAAATAGCAATCAGCCCCAGCATTTT; CDR3 protein: CASARGGNSNQPQHF
D gene: -; clone size: -; V gene: TRBV29-1; J gene: TRBJ1-1; CDR3 DNA: TGCAGCGCTAATAGCCCGGGCACTGAAGCTTTCTTT; CDR3 protein: CSANSPGTEAFF
D gene: -; clone size: -; V gene: TRBV5-1; J gene: TRBJ1-2; CDR3 DNA: TGCGCCAGCAGCTCAGGACAGAACTATGGCTACACCTTC; CDR3 protein: CASSSGQNYGYTF
D gene: TRBD1; clone size: -; V gene: TRBV27; J gene: TRBJ1-2; CDR3 DNA: TGTGCCAGCAGACTAAGACTCAGGGGGAGCTATGGCTACACCTTC; CDR3 protein: CASRLRLRGSYGYTF
D gene: -; clone size: -; V gene: TRBV11-3; J gene: TRBJ2-1; CDR3 DNA: TGTGCCAGCAGCCGATTTAGCTCTTCCAGCGTCAGTCCCCGCGAGCAGTTCTTC; CDR3 protein: CASSRFSSSSVSPREQFF
D gene: -; clone size: -; V gene: TRBV29-1; J gene: TRBJ2-5; CDR3 DNA: TGCAGCGTTGAAGATCTTTTAGGGGCCCAGTACTTC; CDR3 protein: CSVEDLLGAQYF
D gene: TRBD1; clone size: once; V gene: TRBV18; J gene: TRBJ2-5; CDR3 DNA: TGTGCCAGCTCGCCGACAGGGGGCATAGTAGTCCAGACCCAGTACTTC; CDR3 protein: CASSPTGGIVVQTQYF
D gene: -; clone size: -; V gene: TRBV18; J gene: TRBJ1-6; CDR3 DNA: TGTGCCAGCTCACCAACGGGTCAGCAATCACCCCTCCACTTT; CDR3 protein: CASSPTGQQSPLHF
D gene: -; clone size: -; V gene: TRBV28; J gene: TRBJ1-2; CDR3 DNA: TGTGCCAGCAGCCGACAGCCAACTAACTATGGCTACACCTTC; CDR3 protein: CASSRQPTNYGYTF
D gene: -; clone size: -; V gene: TRBV5-1; J gene: TRBJ2-2; CDR3 DNA: TGCGCCAGCAGCTTGACGACAGGACAGACCACCGGGGAGCTGTTTTTT; CDR3 protein: CASSLTTGQTTGELFF
D gene: TRBD1; clone size: -; V gene: TRBV3-1/TRBV3-2; J gene: TRBJ1-5; CDR3 DNA: TGTGCCAGCAGCCATGCCGGGACAGGGTTAGGGCAGCCCCAGCATTTT; CDR3 protein: CASSHAGTGLGQPQHF
D gene: TRBD1; clone size: -; V gene: TRBV18; J gene: TRBJ1-6; CDR3 DNA: TGTGCCAGCTCACCGGACAGGAATTCACCCCTCCACTTT; CDR3 protein: CASSPDRNSPLHF
D gene: -; clone size: -; V gene: TRBV19; J gene: TRBJ2-7; CDR3 DNA: TGTGCCAGTAGTTGGGCCCGGGGATACGAGCAGTACTTC; CDR3 protein: CASSWARGYEQYF
D gene: -; clone size: -; V gene: TRBV30; J gene: TRBJ1-2; CDR3 DNA: TGTGCCTGGAGCCAGGGGCTTGACTATGGCTACACCTTC; CDR3 protein: CAWSQGLDYGYTF
D gene: TRBD2; clone size: -; V gene: TRBV7-3; J gene: TRBJ2-1; CDR3 DNA: TGTGCCAGCAGCTCGCCCGGGACTAGCGGGGGGAATGAGCAGTTCTTC; CDR3 protein: CASSSPGTSGGNEQFF
D gene: -; clone size: -; V gene: TRBV28; J gene: TRBJ1-2; CDR3 DNA: TGTGCCAGCAGTCCAACAGGAGCTTGGGCCTATGGCTACACCTTC; CDR3 protein: CASSPTGAWAYGYTF
D gene: TRBD1; clone size: -; V gene: TRBV11-1; J gene: TRBJ1-2; CDR3 DNA: TGTGCCAGCAGCTTAACGGGACAGGACTATGGCTACACCTTC; CDR3 protein: CASSLTGQDYGYTF
D gene: -; clone size: -; V gene: TRBV2; J gene: TRBJ1-4; CDR3 DNA: TGTGCCAGCAGCACCATCGGGGGGGACGAAAAACTGTTTTTT; CDR3 protein: CASSTIGGDEKLFF